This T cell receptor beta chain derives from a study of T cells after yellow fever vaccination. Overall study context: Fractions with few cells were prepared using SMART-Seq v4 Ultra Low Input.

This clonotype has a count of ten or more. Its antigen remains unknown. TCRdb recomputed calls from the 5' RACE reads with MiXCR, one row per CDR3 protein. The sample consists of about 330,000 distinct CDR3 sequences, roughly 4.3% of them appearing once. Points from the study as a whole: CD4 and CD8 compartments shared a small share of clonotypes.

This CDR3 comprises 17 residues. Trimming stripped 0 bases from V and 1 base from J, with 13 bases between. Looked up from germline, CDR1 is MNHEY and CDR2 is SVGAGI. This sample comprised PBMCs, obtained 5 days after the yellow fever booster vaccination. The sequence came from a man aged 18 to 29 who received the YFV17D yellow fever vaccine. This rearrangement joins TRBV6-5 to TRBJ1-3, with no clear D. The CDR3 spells CASSYSDGVGSGNTIYF. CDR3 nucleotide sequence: TGTGCCAGCAGTTACTCGGACGGGGTTGGATCTGGAAACACCATATATTTT.